The source of this T cell receptor beta chain is a study of T cells in pancreatic ductal adenocarcinoma. Points from the study as a whole: Unique clonotypes were 7.5 to 10-fold more numerous in blood than in tumor. Mean clonality was approximately 0.11 in tumors and 0.06 to 0.085 in blood, not significantly different. Results skew toward the minority of patients with early-stage disease. Tumors hold more CD45RO+ effector T cells, which may bias toward lower diversity.

Some clones are missing from TCRdb's copy, which holds only in-frame ones; the method was immunoSEQ multiplex PCR. The sample has more than 85,000 clones, roughly 96% seen once. Germline V gene lookup returns CDR1 SGHTA and CDR2 FQGTGA. The CDR3 is 14 residues long. V dropped 4 bases and J dropped 8; count of bases not matched to a gene: 6. Surgery without prior neoadjuvant therapy was the treatment of the selected pancreatic ductal adenocarcinoma patients. Points on this clone: Antigen: not known.

V is TRBV7-3 and J is TRBJ2-3; 10 nucleotides agree with TRBD1. Sequencing input: PBMCs. The sequence derives from a human donor with pancreatic ductal adenocarcinoma. CDR3 nucleotides: TGTGCCAGCAGCTCCGGGACAGGGGATAGTACGCAGTATTTT. It is translated as CASSSGTGDSTQYF.